This TCR beta chain was captured in a study of cytomegalovirus exposure and HLA in healthy donors. Study findings and constraints: A link between a missense DCLRE1C variant and TCR beta V- and J-gene trimming emerged from a later analysis. Several of the most significant clusters were apparently associated with common viral pathogens in a later analysis. Available immune exposure information covered CMV serostatus only.

The PCR used 60 Vbeta and 13 Jbeta primers. Profiling relied on immunoSEQ multiplex PCR, and the TCRdb table lists in-frame clones only, not all of them. Of about 190,000 clones listed, 78% were seen once; the top ten hold roughly 14%. Germline V gene data show CDR1 as MNHNS and CDR2 as SASEGT. V was clipped by 6 bases and J by 5 bases; unmatched bases: 5. CDR3 length: 14 amino acids. As concerns this clone: As yet, its antigen is unknown.

Despite likely unrecorded immune exposures, the donors were nominally healthy at the time of sampling. Sequencing was performed on PBMCs. This TCR was sampled from a woman aged 25 to 39 in good health and CMV-seropositive. V gene TRBV6-1 combines with J gene TRBJ2-7; 12 nucleotides match TRBD1. The CDR3 nucleotides read TGTGCCAGCAGGGGGACAGGGGGCGTCAACGAGCAGTACTTC. This sequence encodes CASRGTGGVNEQYF.